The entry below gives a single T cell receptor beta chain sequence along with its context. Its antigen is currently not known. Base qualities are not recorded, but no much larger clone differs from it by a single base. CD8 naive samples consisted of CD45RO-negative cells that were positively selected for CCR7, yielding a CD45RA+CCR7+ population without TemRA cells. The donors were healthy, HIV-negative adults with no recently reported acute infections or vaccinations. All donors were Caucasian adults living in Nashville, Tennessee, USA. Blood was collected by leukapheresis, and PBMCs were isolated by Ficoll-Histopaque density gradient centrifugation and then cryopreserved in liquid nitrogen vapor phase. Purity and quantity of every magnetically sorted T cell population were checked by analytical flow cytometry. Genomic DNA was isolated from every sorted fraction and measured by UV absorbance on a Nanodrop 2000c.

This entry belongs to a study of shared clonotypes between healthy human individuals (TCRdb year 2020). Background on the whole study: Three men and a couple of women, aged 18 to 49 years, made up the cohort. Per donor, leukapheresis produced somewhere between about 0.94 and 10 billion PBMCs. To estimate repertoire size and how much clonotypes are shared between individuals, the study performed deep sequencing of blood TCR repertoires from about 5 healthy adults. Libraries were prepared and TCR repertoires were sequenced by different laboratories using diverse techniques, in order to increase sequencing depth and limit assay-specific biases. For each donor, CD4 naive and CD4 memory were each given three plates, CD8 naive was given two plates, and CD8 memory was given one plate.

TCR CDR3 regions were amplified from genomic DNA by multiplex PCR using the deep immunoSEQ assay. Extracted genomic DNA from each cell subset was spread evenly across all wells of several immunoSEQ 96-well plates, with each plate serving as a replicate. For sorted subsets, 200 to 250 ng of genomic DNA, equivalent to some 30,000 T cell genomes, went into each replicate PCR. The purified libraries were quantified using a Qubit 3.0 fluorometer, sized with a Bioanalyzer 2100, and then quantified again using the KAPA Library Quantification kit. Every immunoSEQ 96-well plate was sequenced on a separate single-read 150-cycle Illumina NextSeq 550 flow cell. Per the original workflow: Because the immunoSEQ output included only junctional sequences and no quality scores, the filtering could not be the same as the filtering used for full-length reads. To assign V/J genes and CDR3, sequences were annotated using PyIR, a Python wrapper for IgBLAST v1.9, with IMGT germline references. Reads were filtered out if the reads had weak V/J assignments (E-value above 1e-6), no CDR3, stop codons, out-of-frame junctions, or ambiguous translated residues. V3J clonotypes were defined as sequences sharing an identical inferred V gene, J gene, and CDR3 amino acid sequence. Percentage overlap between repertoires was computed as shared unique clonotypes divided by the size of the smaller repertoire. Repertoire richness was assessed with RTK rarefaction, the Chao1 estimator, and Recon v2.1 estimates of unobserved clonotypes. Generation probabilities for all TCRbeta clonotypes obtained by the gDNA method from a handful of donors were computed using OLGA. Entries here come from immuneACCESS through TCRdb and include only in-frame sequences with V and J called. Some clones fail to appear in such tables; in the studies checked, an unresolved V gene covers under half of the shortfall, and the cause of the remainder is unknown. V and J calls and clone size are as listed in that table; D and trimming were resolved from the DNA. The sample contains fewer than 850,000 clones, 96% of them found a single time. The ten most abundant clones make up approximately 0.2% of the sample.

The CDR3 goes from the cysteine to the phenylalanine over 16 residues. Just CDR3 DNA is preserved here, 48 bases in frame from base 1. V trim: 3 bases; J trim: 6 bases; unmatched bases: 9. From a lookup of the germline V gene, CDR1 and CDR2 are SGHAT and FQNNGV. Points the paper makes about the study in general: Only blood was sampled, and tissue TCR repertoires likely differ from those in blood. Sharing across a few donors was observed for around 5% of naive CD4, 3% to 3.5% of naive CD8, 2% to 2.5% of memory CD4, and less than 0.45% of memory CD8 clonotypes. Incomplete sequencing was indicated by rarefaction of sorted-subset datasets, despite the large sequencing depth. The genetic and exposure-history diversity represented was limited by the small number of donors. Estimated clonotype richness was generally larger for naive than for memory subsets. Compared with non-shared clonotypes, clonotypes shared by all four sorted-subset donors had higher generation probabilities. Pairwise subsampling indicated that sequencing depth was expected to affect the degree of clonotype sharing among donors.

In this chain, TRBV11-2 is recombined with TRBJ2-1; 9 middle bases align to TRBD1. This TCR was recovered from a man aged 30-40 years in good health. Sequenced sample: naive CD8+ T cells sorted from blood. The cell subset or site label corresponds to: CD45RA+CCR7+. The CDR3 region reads CASSFGRQGDGNEQFF. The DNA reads TGTGCCAGCAGCTTCGGCAGACAGGGGGACGGCAATGAGCAGTTCTTC. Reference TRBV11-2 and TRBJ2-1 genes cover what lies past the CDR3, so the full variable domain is EAGVAQSPRYKIIEKRQSVAFWCNPISGHATLYWYQQILGQGPKLLIQFQNNGVVDDSQLPKDRFSAERLKGVDSTLKIQPAKLEDSAVYLCASSFGRQGDGNEQFFGPGTRLTVL.